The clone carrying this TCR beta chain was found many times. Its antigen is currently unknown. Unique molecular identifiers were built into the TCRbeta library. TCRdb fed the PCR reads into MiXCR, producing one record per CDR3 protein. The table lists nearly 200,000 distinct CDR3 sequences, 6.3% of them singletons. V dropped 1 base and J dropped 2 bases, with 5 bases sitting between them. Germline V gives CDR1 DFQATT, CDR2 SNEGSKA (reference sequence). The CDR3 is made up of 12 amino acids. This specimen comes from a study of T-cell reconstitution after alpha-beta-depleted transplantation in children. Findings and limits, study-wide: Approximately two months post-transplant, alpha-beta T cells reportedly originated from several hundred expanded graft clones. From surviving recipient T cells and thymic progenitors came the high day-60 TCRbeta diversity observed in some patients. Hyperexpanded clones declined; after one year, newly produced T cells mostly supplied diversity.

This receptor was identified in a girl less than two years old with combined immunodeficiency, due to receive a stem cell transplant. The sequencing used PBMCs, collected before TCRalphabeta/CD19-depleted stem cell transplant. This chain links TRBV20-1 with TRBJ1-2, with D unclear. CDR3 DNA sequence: TGCAGTGCTAGAGTAGGGAACTATGGCTACACCTTC. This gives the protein CSARVGNYGYTF.